These T cell receptor beta chains were read from a single sample in a study of blood T cell repertoires in COVID-19. Here immunoSEQ multiplex PCR was the method, and the copy in TCRdb shows in-frame clones only, minus some. The repertoire has about 120,000 clones, over 80% of them found once; the top ten carry 25% to 35%. Source material: peripheral blood. Receptors were obtained from a woman between 65 and 79 years old with acute or convalescent COVID-19. CDR3s include the opening cysteine and the closing phenylalanine or tryptophan. The D gene is left open where the match is weak. The size field is filled for only some rows; it gives once, few, many or a size class.

clone size | J gene | D gene | V gene | CDR3 protein | CDR3 DNA
NA | TRBJ2-7 | TRBD1 | TRBV5-1 | CASSLGDSASSYEQYF | TGCGCCAGCAGCTTGGGGGACAGCGCCAGCTCCTACGAGCAGTACTTC
NA | TRBJ2-5 | NA | TRBV7-9 | CASSLGSETQYF | TGTGCCAGCAGCTTAGGGAGCGAGACCCAGTACTTC
NA | TRBJ2-1 | TRBD2 | TRBV11-3 | CASSLDLTGGSYNEQFF | TGTGCCAGCAGCTTAGACCTCACGGGGGGTTCCTACAATGAGCAGTTCTTC
NA | TRBJ2-1 | NA | TRBV28 | CASSTGTPLNEQFF | TGTGCCAGCAGTACGGGGACTCCCCTCAATGAGCAGTTCTTC
NA | TRBJ1-4 | NA | TRBV28 | CASRGGWSEKLFF | TGTGCCAGCCGGGGGGGGTGGAGTGAAAAACTGTTTTTT
NA | TRBJ1-1 | NA | TRBV5-4 | CASSLIQGNTEAFF | TGTGCCAGCAGCTTGATCCAGGGGAACACTGAAGCTTTCTTT
NA | TRBJ1-2 | NA | TRBV12-3/TRBV12-4 | CASSLGGAGYTF | TGTGCCAGCAGTCTCGGAGGGGCTGGCTACACCTTC
NA | TRBJ1-2 | NA | TRBV7-2 | CASSLVIRSNYGYTF | TGTGCCAGCAGCTTAGTTATCAGATCGAACTATGGCTACACCTTC
NA | TRBJ1-4 | TRBD1 | TRBV24-1 | CATSDTYGTGTQKLFF | TGTGCCACCAGTGATACATACGGGACAGGGACCCAAAAACTGTTTTTT
medium-sized | TRBJ2-7 | NA | TRBV28 | CASSSGFHEQYF | TGTGCCAGCTCCTCCGGGTTCCACGAGCAGTACTTC
NA | TRBJ1-4 | TRBD1 | TRBV19 | CASSTKGTAVNEKLFF | TGTGCCAGTAGTACCAAAGGGACAGCCGTTAATGAAAAACTGTTTTTT
NA | TRBJ1-4 | TRBD1 | TRBV4-1 | CASSQQTDRGKLFF | TGCGCCAGCAGCCAGCAAACCGACAGGGGTAAACTGTTTTTT
NA | TRBJ1-3 | TRBD1 | TRBV7-6 | CASSLDRDLGNTIYF | TGTGCCAGCAGCCTCGACAGGGATCTGGGAAACACCATATATTTT
few | TRBJ1-5 | NA | TRBV24-1 | CATSAVGGNQPQHF | TGTGCCACCAGTGCTGTCGGAGGGAATCAGCCCCAGCATTTT
NA | TRBJ2-3 | TRBD2 | TRBV5-5 | CASSLLAGADTQYF | TGTGCCAGCAGCTTACTAGCGGGGGCAGATACGCAGTATTTT
NA | TRBJ2-2 | TRBD1 | TRBV7-2 | CASSLTGGYRVGELFF | TGTGCCAGCAGCTTAACAGGGGGTTACCGAGTCGGGGAGCTGTTTTTT
few | TRBJ2-5 | NA | TRBV12-2 | CASRGVVLRYNETQYF | TGTGCAAGTCGAGGCGTAGTACTCAGGTACAACGAGACCCAGTACTTC
NA | TRBJ1-1 | NA | TRBV7-2 | CASSTQGNTEAFF | TGTGCCAGCAGCACTCAGGGGAACACTGAAGCTTTCTTT
NA | TRBJ1-1 | NA | TRBV6-5 | CASSYSGQGYTEAFF | TGTGCCAGCAGTTACTCGGGGCAGGGGTACACTGAAGCTTTCTTT
NA | TRBJ1-6 | NA | TRBV18 | CASSPPGTPNSPLHF | TGTGCCAGCTCACCCCCCGGGACTCCGAATTCACCCCTCCACTTT
NA | TRBJ2-1 | TRBD1 | TRBV7-2 | CASSPRGRGLYNEQFF | TGTGCCAGCAGCCCTAGGGGCAGGGGGCTCTACAATGAGCAGTTCTTC
NA | TRBJ1-1 | NA | TRBV7-3 | CASSLGPQNTEAFF | TGTGCCAGCAGCTTGGGGCCGCAGAACACTGAAGCTTTCTTT
NA | TRBJ2-5 | TRBD2 | TRBV24-1 | CATSDLNGGGGETQYF | TGTGCCACCAGTGATCTCAACGGCGGGGGAGGAGAGACCCAGTACTTC
few | TRBJ2-1 | TRBD2 | TRBV30 | CAWSSARLAGGYNEQFF | TGTGCCTGGAGTTCAGCTAGACTAGCGGGGGGGTACAATGAGCAGTTCTTC
few | TRBJ2-5 | TRBD2 | TRBV5-4 | CASSWEGLAGGETQYF | TGTGCCAGCAGCTGGGAGGGACTAGCGGGTGGGGAGACCCAGTACTTC
NA | TRBJ2-1 | TRBD2 | TRBV5-1 | CASSLVPGGTYNEQFF | TGCGCCAGCAGCTTGGTGCCGGGAGGAACCTACAATGAGCAGTTCTTC
NA | TRBJ1-6 | NA | TRBV18 | CASSPIGVYSPLHF | TGTGCCAGCTCACCGATAGGGGTTTATTCACCCCTCCACTTT
NA | TRBJ2-1 | TRBD2 | TRBV9 | CASRPSGGAYNEQFF | TGTGCCAGCCGTCCTAGCGGTGGGGCCTACAATGAGCAGTTCTTC
NA | TRBJ1-1 | TRBD1 | TRBV28 | CASSFFGTGPTEAFF | TGTGCCAGCAGTTTTTTTGGGACAGGGCCCACTGAAGCTTTCTTT
NA | TRBJ2-7 | TRBD1 | TRBV30 | CAWARQGKVFEQYF | TGTGCCTGGGCTAGACAGGGAAAGGTTTTCGAGCAGTACTTC
NA | TRBJ1-4 | NA | TRBV5-1 | CASSPGDPNEKLFF | TGCGCCAGCAGTCCGGGGGATCCCAATGAAAAACTGTTTTTT
NA | TRBJ1-1 | NA | TRBV7-3 | CASSPNGLNTEAFF | TGTGCCAGCAGCCCTAACGGTTTGAACACTGAAGCTTTCTTT
once | TRBJ1-1 | NA | TRBV6-5 | CATGNSRNTEAFF | TGTGCCACCGGCAACAGTAGGAACACTGAAGCTTTCTTT
NA | TRBJ1-6 | TRBD1 | TRBV28 | CASSSYPGTGGNSPLHF | TGTGCCAGCAGTTCATACCCCGGGACAGGGGGTAATTCACCCCTCCACTTT
NA | TRBJ2-7 | TRBD1 | TRBV28 | CASISGQVGGSEQYF | TGTGCCAGCATAAGCGGACAGGTCGGCGGGTCCGAGCAGTACTTC
NA | TRBJ1-1 | NA | TRBV2 | CASIQTGYTEAFF | TGTGCCAGCATCCAGACAGGCTACACTGAAGCTTTCTTT
NA | TRBJ2-3 | NA | TRBV7-9 | CATMTGYTDTQYF | TGTGCCACCATGACTGGGTACACAGATACGCAGTATTTT
NA | TRBJ1-1 | NA | TRBV18 | CASSPGQGTEAFF | TGTGCCAGCTCACCGGGGCAGGGCACTGAAGCTTTCTTT
NA | TRBJ2-3 | TRBD2 | TRBV19 | CASSGGGTDTQYF | TGTGCCAGTAGTGGGGGGGGCACAGATACGCAGTATTTT
NA | TRBJ2-1 | NA | TRBV19 | CASSTSGAYNEQFF | TGTGCCAGTAGCACCTCCGGGGCCTACAATGAGCAGTTCTTC
NA | TRBJ1-1 | TRBD1 | TRBV10-2 | CASTGQVGEAFF | TGCGCCAGCACAGGACAGGTGGGTGAAGCTTTCTTT
NA | TRBJ1-1 | NA | TRBV24-1 | CATSDSPGRGGVTNTEAFF | TGTGCCACCAGTGATTCGCCCGGCAGGGGAGGGGTTACTAACACTGAAGCTTTCTTT
NA | TRBJ1-5 | TRBD1 | TRBV2 | CASSRTGTNQPQHF | TGTGCCAGCAGTAGGACAGGGACGAATCAGCCCCAGCATTTT
NA | TRBJ1-1 | TRBD1 | TRBV28 | CASSPTGVNTEAFF | TGTGCCAGCAGTCCTACAGGGGTCAACACTGAAGCTTTCTTT
NA | TRBJ1-2 | NA | TRBV28 | CASSLGFGGHDYGYTF | TGTGCCAGCAGTTTAGGTTTCGGGGGGCATGACTATGGCTACACCTTC
NA | TRBJ2-7 | NA | TRBV11-1 | CASSSTSTAYEQYF | TGTGCCAGCAGCTCCACCTCGACTGCCTACGAGCAGTACTTC
NA | TRBJ1-4 | TRBD1 | TRBV4-1 | CASSHAGTGGLSNEKLFF | TGCGCCAGCAGCCACGCCGGGACAGGGGGTTTGTCTAATGAAAAACTGTTTTTT
NA | TRBJ2-7 | TRBD1 | TRBV3-1/TRBV3-2 | CASSQDRGRAYEQYF | TGTGCCAGCAGCCAAGATAGGGGGCGCGCCTACGAGCAGTACTTC
NA | TRBJ1-6 | NA | TRBV3-1/TRBV3-2 | CASSQEHRNNSPLHF | TGTGCCAGCAGCCAAGAGCACAGGAATAATTCACCCCTCCACTTT
once | TRBJ2-3 | NA | TRBV5-4 | CASSLKRQADTQYF | TGTGCCAGCAGCTTAAAAAGGCAGGCGGATACGCAGTATTTT
NA | TRBJ2-7 | NA | TRBV28 | CASSVGLAQGWAYEQYF | TGTGCCAGCAGTGTTGGTTTGGCGCAGGGGTGGGCCTACGAGCAGTACTTC
NA | TRBJ1-2 | TRBD1 | TRBV6-6 | CASSRTGVNYGYTF | TGTGCCAGCAGTCGGACAGGCGTTAACTATGGCTACACCTTC
few | TRBJ2-3 | NA | TRBV15 | CATSRAGGRTDTQYF | TGTGCCACCAGCAGAGCGGGGGGCCGGACAGATACGCAGTATTTT
NA | TRBJ2-1 | TRBD2 | TRBV3-1/TRBV3-2 | CASSQDWTSYEQFF | TGTGCCAGCAGCCAAGATTGGACTAGTTATGAGCAGTTCTTC